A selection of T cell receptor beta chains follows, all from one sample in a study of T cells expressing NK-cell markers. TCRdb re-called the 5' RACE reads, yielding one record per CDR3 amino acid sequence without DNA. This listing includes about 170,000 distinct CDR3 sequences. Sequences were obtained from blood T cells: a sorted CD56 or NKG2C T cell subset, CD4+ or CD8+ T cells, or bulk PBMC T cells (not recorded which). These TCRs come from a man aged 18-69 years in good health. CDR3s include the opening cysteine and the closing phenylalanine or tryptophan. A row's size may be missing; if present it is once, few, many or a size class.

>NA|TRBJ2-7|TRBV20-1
CSASGAGTVSEQYF
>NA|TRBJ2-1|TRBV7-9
CASSPWGGSSYNEQFF
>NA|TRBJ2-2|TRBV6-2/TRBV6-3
CASSYTFPGTSGGSTNTGELFF
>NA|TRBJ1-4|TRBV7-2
CASSLATLRSKTEKLFF
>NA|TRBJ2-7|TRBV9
CASSGDREASEQYF
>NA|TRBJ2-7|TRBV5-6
CASSFMRGQDPYEQYF
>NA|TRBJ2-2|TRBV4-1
CASSQDRWGPNTGELFF
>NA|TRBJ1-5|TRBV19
CASSIGVGEGYQPQHF
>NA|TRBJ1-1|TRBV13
CASEEGGLMNTEAFF
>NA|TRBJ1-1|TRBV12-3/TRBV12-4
CASTDRLNTEAFF
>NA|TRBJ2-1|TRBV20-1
CSEDRRSYNEQFF
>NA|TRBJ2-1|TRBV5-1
CASSVHQGREQFF
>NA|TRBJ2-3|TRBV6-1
CASSDDVVESTDTQYF
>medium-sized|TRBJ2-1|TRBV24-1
CATSGGGNEQFF
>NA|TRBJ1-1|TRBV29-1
CSVDPDRGQGVTEAFF
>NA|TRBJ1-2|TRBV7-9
CASSLGAERYGYTF
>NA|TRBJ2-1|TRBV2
CASSAWGTYNEQFF
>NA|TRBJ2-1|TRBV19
CASSGLAGGRNEQFF
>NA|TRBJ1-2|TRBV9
CASSVPVSGPAAGYTF
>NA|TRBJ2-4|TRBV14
CAGADLAKNIQYF
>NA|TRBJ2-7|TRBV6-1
CASSDRQVDEQYF
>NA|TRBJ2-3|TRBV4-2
CASSQDIEAGGVGTQYF
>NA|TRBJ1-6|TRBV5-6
CASSLVQGGSPLHF
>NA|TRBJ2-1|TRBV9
CASSVVQRGDNEQFF
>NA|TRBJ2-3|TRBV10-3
CAIGWRGADTDTQYF
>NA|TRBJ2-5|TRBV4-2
CASSQETDLETQYF
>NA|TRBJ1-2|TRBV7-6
CASSLWVRGRRGYTF
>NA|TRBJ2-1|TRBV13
CASSPTGLSYNEQFF
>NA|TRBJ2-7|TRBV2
CASSANDRGYEQYF
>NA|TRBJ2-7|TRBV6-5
CASSSSETGVYEQYF
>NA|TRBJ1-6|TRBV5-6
CASQVSSYNSPLHF
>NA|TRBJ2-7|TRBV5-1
CASSLTDGLAYEQYF
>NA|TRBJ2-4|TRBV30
CALRDGVAKNIQYF
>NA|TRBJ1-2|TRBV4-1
CASSRRGSKGTGNYGYTF
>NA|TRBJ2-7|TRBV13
CASTLKRSAGGSSYEQYF
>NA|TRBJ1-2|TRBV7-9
CASSPKVFGPNGYTF
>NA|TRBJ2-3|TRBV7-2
CASSFVAGAYTDTQYF
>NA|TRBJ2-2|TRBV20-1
CSARDLQDSSVNTGELFF
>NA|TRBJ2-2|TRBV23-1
CASSQGQKTVRTPGSCFF
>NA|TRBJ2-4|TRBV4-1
CASSQATPGTRVNIQYF
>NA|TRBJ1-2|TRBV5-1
CASSFGAGSYGYTF
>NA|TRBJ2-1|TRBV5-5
CASSFRLGLLNEQFF